These 23 T cell receptor beta chains originate from one sample sequenced in a study of technical replicates of blood from a few donors. Assay used: immunoSEQ multiplex PCR; TCRdb lists only in-frame clones, some missing. The table shows around 68,000 clones, with about 97% occurring only once. The sequencing sample was made of T cells isolated from PBMCs. The receptor set was obtained from a human donor in good health.

V is TRBV19 and J is TRBJ1-5; D gene ambiguous. This CDR3 region has 16 residues. Between the trimmed V and J ends, which lost 3 bases and 0 bases, there was a span of 12 bases. Germline V CDR1 and CDR2: LNHDA, SQIVND (reference sequence). The CDR3 DNA follows: TGTGCCAGTAGTATGACCGGAGACCCTAGCAATCAGCCCCAGCATTTT. Its protein product is CASSMTGDPSNQPQHF.

The chain carries TRBV29-1 and TRBJ2-7, with TRBD1 matching 10 bases. CDR3 size: 12 residues. V shed 7 bases, J shed 3 bases, and the junction held 3 bases outside the gene matches. In germline, CDR1 is SQVTM, CDR2 ANQGSEA. This CDR3 reads CSARTGGYEQYF. For the CDR3, the DNA is TGCAGCGCTCGGACAGGGGGCTACGAGCAGTACTTC.

The chain joins TRBV11-2 to TRBJ2-7, with TRBD2 matching 10 bases. Germline lookup yields CDR1 SGHAT and CDR2 FQNNGV. This CDR3 is built from 15 residues. With 5 bases clipped from V and 4 bases from J, the junction kept 8 bases outside the gene matches. The CDR3 loop is CASSIGTSDVYEQYF. The DNA of the CDR3 is TGTGCCAGCAGCATAGGGACTAGCGATGTTTACGAGCAGTACTTC.

This chain joins TRBV6-1 and TRBJ2-7; 7 positions agree with TRBD2. The CDR3 sequence is 12 residues long. The ends lost 8 bases at V and 0 bases at J; junction bases unmatched: 1. Germline values: CDR1 MNHNS, CDR2 SASEGT. The CDR3 sequence is CASRGDSYEQYF. CDR3 DNA sequence: TGTGCCAGCCGGGGGGACTCCTACGAGCAGTACTTC.

The J gene is TRBJ2-3, the V gene TRBV11-1, with a weak D call TRBD2 (6 bases). The CDR3 has 13 residues. V shed 6 bases and J shed 3 bases, with 10 bases lying between them. The germline V gene has CDR1 SGHAT and CDR2 FQDESV (reference sequence). The CDR3 loop is CASRAGGTDTQYF. Written as DNA, the CDR3 is TGTGCCAGCAGGGCCGGGGGTACAGATACGCAGTATTTT.

This chain uses TRBV28 with TRBJ1-3; the D is unclear. Germline CDR1 is MDHEN and CDR2 is SYDVKM. Trimming left V 5 bases short and J 0 bases short, with 11 bases between. This CDR3 has 15 amino acids. The CDR3 nucleotides read TGTGCCAGCAGTCCCCCGGGTCGCTCTGGAAACACCATATATTTT. The encoded protein is CASSPPGRSGNTIYF.

This rearrangement joins TRBV16 to TRBJ1-2; 8 positions match TRBD1. Trimming at V came to 4 bases and at J to 6 bases, leaving 13 bases not matched to a gene. The CDR3 runs to 16 residues. Germline V lookup: CDR1 KGHSY, CDR2 FQNENV. Written as DNA, the CDR3 is TGTGCCAGCAGCCCTAACGGACAGGGAACGATTGATGGCTACACCTTC. It translates to CASSPNGQGTIDGYTF.

The chain has TRBV13 and TRBJ2-5; D perhaps matches TRBD2 (6 bases). Germline lookup yields CDR1 PRHDT and CDR2 FYEKMQ (reference sequence). The CDR3 has 15 amino acids. V lost 2 bases, J lost 5 bases, and 15 bases lay in between. As DNA, the CDR3 is TGTGCCAGCAGCTTAAGGCTCGGGGGTGAGGAGACCCAGTACTTC. The encoded protein is CASSLRLGGEETQYF.

This chain joins TRBV18 and TRBJ2-2; 9 bases fit TRBD1. V shed 7 bases and J 5 bases; nucleotides not matched to a gene: 5. The length of the CDR3 is 14 residues. The germline CDR1 and CDR2 sequences are KGHSH and LQKENI. CDR3 region: CASYDRGETGELFF. The CDR3 DNA reads as TGTGCCAGCTACGACAGGGGGGAAACCGGGGAGCTGTTTTTT.

CDR3 in DNA: TGTGCCAGCACAAACGGCTATGGCTACACCTTC. Amino acids: CASTNGYGYTF. The chain has TRBV6-4 and TRBJ1-2; no clear D. CDR3 length: 11 amino acids. Trimming stripped 7 bases from V and 4 bases from J, with 7 bases between. Per the germline V gene, CDR1 is MRHNA and CDR2 is SNTAGT.

This clone appeared a single time. The chain links TRBV7-8 to TRBJ2-3; no clear D gene. The germline V gene has CDR1 SGHVS and CDR2 FQNEAQ. The CDR3 runs 11 residues. V gave up 4 bases and J gave up 6 bases, with 5 bases separating them. CDR3 DNA: TGTGCCAGCAGCTCTCCGGATACGCAGTATTTT. Protein sequence: CASSSPDTQYF.

The rearrangement joins TRBV7-9 to TRBJ2-1, with 7 bases matching TRBD2. CDR3 length equals 16 residues. The V and J ends lost 1 base and 8 bases, in that order; junction bases with no gene match: 11. In germline, CDR1 is SEHNR, CDR2 FQNEAQ (reference sequence). CDR3 region: CASSLDVGGLYDEQFF. As DNA, the CDR3 is TGTGCCAGCAGCTTAGATGTGGGAGGGCTTTATGATGAGCAGTTCTTC.

CDR3 sequence: CASSLAATSSYEQYF. The CDR3 nucleotides read TGTGCCAGCAGTTTGGCGGCAACCTCCTCCTACGAGCAGTACTTC. The rearrangement links TRBV28 to TRBJ2-7; no firm D call. Germline lookup yields CDR1 MDHEN and CDR2 SYDVKM. The CDR3 contains 15 residues. V lost 3 bases and J lost 0, with 12 bases in between.

The chain combines TRBV19 with TRBJ2-2; D gene ambiguous. CDR1 LNHDA and CDR2 SQIVND come from the germline V gene (reference sequence). V dropped 10 bases and J dropped 5 bases, with 14 bases sitting between them. The CDR3 contains 13 residues. In nucleotides, the CDR3 is TGTGCCACCCGCCGCGGTTTGACCGGGGAGCTGTTTTTT. It codes for CATRRGLTGELFF.

The V call is TRBV6-4, the J call TRBJ1-5; the D is unclear. Trimming shortened V by 5 bases and J by 8 bases, and 13 bases separated the two germline ends. This CDR3 has 13 residues. From germline, CDR1 is MRHNA and CDR2 SNTAGT. This CDR3 is CASSLTSGEPQHF. The DNA of the CDR3 is TGTGCCAGCAGTCTTACTAGCGGGGAGCCCCAGCATTTT.

This sequence joins TRBV5-1 and TRBJ1-1; TRBD1 aligns across 10 bases. V lost 1 base, J lost 4 bases, and 1 base stayed unmatched. Germline values: CDR1 SGHRS, CDR2 YFSETQ. The CDR3 sequence is 14 residues long. CDR3 residues: CASSLWDRGTEAFF. CDR3 nucleotide sequence: TGCGCCAGCAGCTTGTGGGACAGGGGCACTGAAGCTTTCTTT.

The V call is TRBV11-3, the J call TRBJ2-5; D is uncertain. V was shortened by 0 bases and J by 4 bases, with 3 bases between the two germline ends. CDR3 length: 12 residues. Germline CDR1 and CDR2: SGHNT and YENEEA. The CDR3, as DNA: TGTGCCAGCAGCTTAGAGAGAGAGACCCAGTACTTC. It encodes CASSLERETQYF.

The V call is TRBV5-4, the J call TRBJ1-3; perhaps TRBD1 as D (6 bases). The germline V gene encodes CDR1 SGHNT and CDR2 YYREEE (reference sequence). This CDR3 has 16 residues. The V end lost 2 bases, the J end lost 0 bases, and 12 bases lay between the germline ends. The CDR3 region has the DNA TGTGCCAGCAGCTTAGACAGGTCGAACTCTGGAAACACCATATATTTT. Its protein is CASSLDRSNSGNTIYF.

The rearrangement uses TRBV30 and TRBJ2-1; no definite D call. V was trimmed by 0 bases and J by 6 bases, leaving 9 bases between them. Germline CDR1 and CDR2: GTSNPN and SVGIG (reference sequence). There are 13 residues in the CDR3. CDR3 residues: CAWSVYPVNEQFF. CDR3 bases: TGTGCCTGGAGTGTATACCCAGTCAATGAGCAGTTCTTC.

This sequence joins TRBV7-6 and TRBJ2-5; 7 bases match TRBD2. Germline lookup yields CDR1 SGHVS and CDR2 FNYEAQ. The CDR3 is 14 amino acids. V gave up 2 bases and J gave up 7 bases; unmatched junction bases: 7. In DNA form, the CDR3 reads TGTGCCAGCAGCTTAAAGCGGGATATGGTGACCCAGTACTTC. Translating gives CASSLKRDMVTQYF.

The chain couples TRBV11-2 to TRBJ1-1; D unclear. CDR1 and CDR2 from the germline V gene are SGHAT and FQNNGV. V lost 4 bases to trimming and J lost 2 bases, with 8 bases between them. CDR3 length equals 13 residues. The CDR3 DNA follows: TGTGCCAGCAGCTCCTTCCTTAACACTGAAGCTTTCTTT. This translates into CASSSFLNTEAFF.

V is TRBV5-6 and J is TRBJ2-7; D is uncertain. This CDR3 has 13 residues. In germline, CDR1 is SGHDT, CDR2 YYEEEE. Trimming took off 6 bases at V and 10 bases at J, with 20 bases between the two ends. CDR3 nucleotide sequence: TGTGCCAGCACAAGACCGGCAGAAGAGGATCAGTACTTC. Its protein is CASTRPAEEDQYF.

This sequence joins TRBV4-2 and TRBJ2-5; TRBD1 might be the D (5 bases). The length of the CDR3 is 11 residues. From germline, CDR1 is LGHNA and CDR2 YNFKEQ. V gave up 0 bases and J gave up 9 bases, with 5 bases separating them. CDR3 DNA: TGTGCCAGCAGCCAAGAAGGGGCCCAGTACTTC. Its translation: CASSQEGAQYF.